A selection of T cell receptor beta chains follows, all from one sample in a study of T cells after yellow fever vaccination. TCRdb processed the 5' RACE reads anew with MiXCR; each CDR3 protein has one entry. This sample has approximately 550,000 distinct CDR3 sequences, with 15% to 20% found just once. This material consisted of PBMCs, taken 15 days after the yellow fever booster vaccination. The receptors were gathered from a young man who received the YFV17D yellow fever vaccine. Both conserved end residues are part of each CDR3. The D gene is left open where the match is weak. Not every row has a clone size; where given, it reads once, few, many or a size class.

v_gene: TRBV7-2
abundance: few
j_gene: TRBJ2-5
d_gene: .
CDR3aa: CASSRARGAQETQYF
CDR3nt: TGTGCCAGCAGCCGAGCAAGAGGGGCCCAAGAGACCCAGTACTTC

v_gene: TRBV12-3/TRBV12-4
abundance: .
j_gene: TRBJ2-3
d_gene: TRBD2
CDR3aa: CASSLAVRLAVSTDTQYF
CDR3nt: TGTGCCAGCAGTTTGGCTGTCAGACTAGCGGTCAGCACAGATACGCAGTATTTT

v_gene: TRBV7-9
abundance: .
j_gene: TRBJ2-3
d_gene: TRBD2
CDR3aa: CASSTERSLAGTDTQYF
CDR3nt: TGTGCCAGCAGCACAGAGCGGTCGCTAGCGGGCACAGATACGCAGTATTTT

v_gene: TRBV12-3/TRBV12-4
abundance: .
j_gene: TRBJ2-7
d_gene: TRBD2
CDR3aa: CASNQGLGGEQYF
CDR3nt: TGTGCCAGCAACCAGGGACTAGGTGGTGAGCAGTACTTC

v_gene: TRBV9
abundance: .
j_gene: TRBJ2-3
d_gene: .
CDR3aa: CASSVETSTDTQYF
CDR3nt: TGTGCCAGCAGCGTAGAGACTAGCACAGATACGCAGTATTTT

v_gene: TRBV5-1
abundance: .
j_gene: TRBJ1-1
d_gene: .
CDR3aa: CASSLGSAALNTEAFF
CDR3nt: TGCGCCAGCAGCTTGGGGTCGGCGGCCCTGAACACTGAAGCTTTCTTT

v_gene: TRBV5-1
abundance: few
j_gene: TRBJ2-3
d_gene: .
CDR3aa: CASTTQPTEAPQYF
CDR3nt: TGCGCCAGCACAACTCAACCCACTGAAGCCCCGCAGTATTTT

v_gene: TRBV27
abundance: .
j_gene: TRBJ1-2
d_gene: TRBD1
CDR3aa: CASSLGPGGAYGYTF
CDR3nt: TGTGCCAGCAGTTTAGGTCCAGGGGGGGCCTATGGCTACACCTTC

v_gene: TRBV5-1
abundance: .
j_gene: TRBJ2-5
d_gene: TRBD2
CDR3aa: CASSPGGTSGETQYF
CDR3nt: TGCGCCAGCAGCCCAGGTGGGACTAGCGGAGAGACCCAGTACTTC

v_gene: TRBV11-3
abundance: .
j_gene: TRBJ2-2
d_gene: TRBD1
CDR3aa: CASSPGGARTGELFF
CDR3nt: TGTGCCAGCAGCCCAGGGGGCGCGCGGACCGGGGAGCTGTTTTTT

v_gene: TRBV20-1
abundance: .
j_gene: TRBJ1-1
d_gene: TRBD1
CDR3aa: CSARVTGGSTEAFF
CDR3nt: TGCAGTGCTAGGGTGACAGGGGGTAGTACTGAAGCTTTCTTT

v_gene: TRBV7-2
abundance: .
j_gene: TRBJ2-3
d_gene: .
CDR3aa: CASKTGTADTQYF
CDR3nt: TGTGCCAGCAAGACCGGGACGGCAGATACGCAGTATTTT

v_gene: TRBV6-6
abundance: .
j_gene: TRBJ1-2
d_gene: .
CDR3aa: CASSYSNSKYTF
CDR3nt: TGTGCCAGCAGTTACTCGAATTCCAAATACACCTTC

v_gene: TRBV4-3
abundance: .
j_gene: TRBJ2-3
d_gene: .
CDR3aa: CASSQSGFADTQYF
CDR3nt: TGCGCCAGCAGCCAAAGTGGGTTTGCAGATACGCAGTATTTT

v_gene: TRBV4-2
abundance: many
j_gene: TRBJ2-1
d_gene: .
CDR3aa: CASSQKKVNEQFF
CDR3nt: TGTGCCAGCAGCCAGAAGAAGGTCAATGAGCAGTTCTTC

v_gene: TRBV18
abundance: .
j_gene: TRBJ1-1
d_gene: .
CDR3aa: CASSSGHQNTEAFF
CDR3nt: TGTGCCAGCTCATCGGGACACCAGAACACTGAAGCTTTCTTT

v_gene: TRBV9
abundance: few
j_gene: TRBJ2-5
d_gene: .
CDR3aa: CASSTRLVPGETQYF
CDR3nt: TGTGCCAGCAGCACCCGACTCGTTCCTGGAGAGACCCAGTACTTC

v_gene: TRBV7-2
abundance: few
j_gene: TRBJ2-3
d_gene: TRBD1
CDR3aa: CASSFTGGRTDTQYF
CDR3nt: TGTGCCAGCAGTTTTACAGGGGGGAGGACAGATACGCAGTATTTT

v_gene: TRBV6-1
abundance: few
j_gene: TRBJ2-3
d_gene: .
CDR3aa: CASSQNGPQVDTQYF
CDR3nt: TGTGCCAGCAGTCAAAACGGACCCCAAGTGGATACGCAGTATTTT

v_gene: TRBV30
abundance: .
j_gene: TRBJ1-3
d_gene: .
CDR3aa: CAWSVSSGGNTIYF
CDR3nt: TGTGCCTGGAGTGTATCGTCAGGGGGAAACACCATATATTTT

v_gene: TRBV5-6
abundance: few
j_gene: TRBJ2-1
d_gene: .
CDR3aa: CASSYSTVRNEQFF
CDR3nt: TGTGCCAGCAGCTATTCGACAGTGCGGAATGAGCAGTTCTTC

v_gene: TRBV2
abundance: .
j_gene: TRBJ2-2
d_gene: TRBD1
CDR3aa: CASSPRTGSTGELFF
CDR3nt: TGTGCCAGCAGTCCCAGGACAGGCTCCACCGGGGAGCTGTTTTTT

v_gene: TRBV7-2
abundance: few
j_gene: TRBJ2-1
d_gene: TRBD2
CDR3aa: CASSPGTSLNEQFF
CDR3nt: TGTGCCAGCAGCCCCGGGACTAGTCTCAATGAGCAGTTCTTC

v_gene: TRBV24-1
abundance: few
j_gene: TRBJ2-3
d_gene: TRBD2
CDR3aa: CATSDSRLADTDTQYF
CDR3nt: TGTGCCACCAGTGATTCCCGACTAGCGGACACAGATACGCAGTATTTT

v_gene: TRBV20-1
abundance: .
j_gene: TRBJ2-5
d_gene: .
CDR3aa: CSVGTGNGETQYF
CDR3nt: TGCAGTGTCGGAACAGGGAACGGCGAGACCCAGTACTTC

v_gene: TRBV12-3/TRBV12-4
abundance: few
j_gene: TRBJ1-2
d_gene: .
CDR3aa: CASRPSAVNYGYTF
CDR3nt: TGTGCCAGCAGGCCTAGTGCGGTCAACTATGGCTACACCTTC

v_gene: TRBV12-3/TRBV12-4
abundance: .
j_gene: TRBJ2-7
d_gene: .
CDR3aa: CASSTLGTYEQYF
CDR3nt: TGTGCCAGCAGCACACTAGGCACCTACGAGCAGTACTTC

v_gene: TRBV6-6
abundance: .
j_gene: TRBJ1-1
d_gene: .
CDR3aa: CASSQTRAEAFF
CDR3nt: TGTGCCAGCAGCCAAACCCGGGCCGAAGCTTTCTTT

v_gene: TRBV6-5
abundance: few
j_gene: TRBJ2-1
d_gene: .
CDR3aa: CASSYSNPTRNNEQFF
CDR3nt: TGTGCCAGCAGTTACTCGAACCCAACTAGAAACAATGAGCAGTTCTTC

v_gene: TRBV12-3/TRBV12-4
abundance: few
j_gene: TRBJ2-2
d_gene: .
CDR3aa: CASSLEFAGELFF
CDR3nt: TGTGCCAGCAGTTTAGAGTTCGCCGGGGAGCTGTTTTTT

v_gene: TRBV27
abundance: .
j_gene: TRBJ2-2
d_gene: TRBD1
CDR3aa: CASSLSNRGVAGELFF
CDR3nt: TGTGCCAGCAGTTTATCGAACAGGGGAGTCGCCGGGGAGCTGTTTTTT

v_gene: TRBV5-6
abundance: .
j_gene: TRBJ2-5
d_gene: .
CDR3aa: CASSFWEPRTQYF
CDR3nt: TGTGCCAGCAGCTTTTGGGAGCCCAGGACCCAGTACTTC

v_gene: TRBV20-1
abundance: few
j_gene: TRBJ2-7
d_gene: .
CDR3aa: CSASENSYEQYF
CDR3nt: TGCAGTGCTAGTGAAAATAGTTACGAGCAGTACTTC

v_gene: TRBV3-1
abundance: .
j_gene: TRBJ2-1
d_gene: TRBD2
CDR3aa: CASSPGLAGALDEQFF
CDR3nt: TGTGCCAGCAGCCCCGGACTAGCGGGGGCCTTGGATGAGCAGTTCTTC

v_gene: TRBV7-9
abundance: .
j_gene: TRBJ2-7
d_gene: .
CDR3aa: CAVERSYEQYF
CDR3nt: TGTGCCGTGGAGAGATCCTACGAGCAGTACTTC

v_gene: TRBV6-5
abundance: .
j_gene: TRBJ2-7
d_gene: .
CDR3aa: CASSPVRYEQYF
CDR3nt: TGTGCCAGCAGCCCGGTCCGCTACGAGCAGTACTTC

v_gene: TRBV5-1
abundance: few
j_gene: TRBJ2-1
d_gene: .
CDR3aa: CASSVVVPTYNEQFF
CDR3nt: TGCGCCAGCAGCGTAGTGGTTCCGACTTACAATGAGCAGTTCTTC

v_gene: TRBV28
abundance: .
j_gene: TRBJ2-2
d_gene: TRBD2
CDR3aa: CASSPGTTLTGELFF
CDR3nt: TGTGCCAGCAGCCCCGGGACTACTCTCACCGGGGAGCTGTTTTTT

v_gene: TRBV20-1
abundance: few
j_gene: TRBJ2-3
d_gene: TRBD2
CDR3aa: CSARPIRTSGMIDTQYF
CDR3nt: TGCAGTGCTAGACCGATCAGGACTAGCGGGATGATTGATACGCAGTATTTT

v_gene: TRBV27
abundance: few
j_gene: TRBJ2-1
d_gene: .
CDR3aa: CASSLGPWNEQFF
CDR3nt: TGTGCCAGCAGTTTAGGACCGTGGAATGAGCAGTTCTTC

v_gene: TRBV7-9
abundance: few
j_gene: TRBJ2-7
d_gene: TRBD1
CDR3aa: CASSHRDSPYEQYF
CDR3nt: TGTGCCAGCAGCCACCGGGACAGCCCCTACGAGCAGTACTTC

v_gene: TRBV20-1
abundance: .
j_gene: TRBJ2-7
d_gene: .
CDR3aa: CSASAAATYEQYF
CDR3nt: TGCAGTGCTAGCGCCGCGGCAACCTACGAGCAGTACTTC

v_gene: TRBV7-2
abundance: .
j_gene: TRBJ2-1
d_gene: .
CDR3aa: CASSLGPGGNEQFF
CDR3nt: TGTGCCAGCAGCTTAGGTCCGGGCGGCAATGAGCAGTTCTTC

v_gene: TRBV20-1
abundance: .
j_gene: TRBJ2-7
d_gene: .
CDR3aa: CSAPMGGYEQYF
CDR3nt: TGCAGTGCCCCGATGGGGGGCTACGAGCAGTACTTC

v_gene: TRBV28
abundance: .
j_gene: TRBJ2-7
d_gene: TRBD2
CDR3aa: CASSEKLAGVFEQYF
CDR3nt: TGTGCCAGCAGTGAAAAACTAGCGGGAGTTTTCGAGCAGTACTTC

v_gene: TRBV6-1
abundance: .
j_gene: TRBJ2-3
d_gene: TRBD2
CDR3aa: CASRGGSTEQYF
CDR3nt: TGTGCCAGCAGGGGCGGGAGTACCGAGCAGTATTTT

v_gene: TRBV7-6
abundance: .
j_gene: TRBJ1-5
d_gene: TRBD1
CDR3aa: CASSLTPGQGNQPQHF
CDR3nt: TGTGCCAGCAGCCTAACGCCGGGACAGGGGAATCAGCCCCAGCATTTT

v_gene: TRBV11-2
abundance: .
j_gene: TRBJ2-7
d_gene: TRBD2
CDR3aa: CASSPQEVRESISEQYF
CDR3nt: TGTGCCAGCAGCCCCCAAGAGGTGCGGGAGTCTATTAGCGAGCAGTACTTC

v_gene: TRBV5-1
abundance: .
j_gene: TRBJ2-3
d_gene: TRBD2
CDR3aa: CASSSGGGLPQYF
CDR3nt: TGCGCCAGCAGCTCCGGGGGAGGGCTTCCGCAGTATTTT

v_gene: TRBV12-3/TRBV12-4
abundance: .
j_gene: TRBJ2-6
d_gene: .
CDR3aa: CASSIGPLGGVLTF
CDR3nt: TGTGCCAGCAGCATCGGTCCATTAGGGGGGGTCCTGACTTTC

v_gene: TRBV5-1
abundance: few
j_gene: TRBJ2-5
d_gene: .
CDR3aa: CASHVGGLQETQYF
CDR3nt: TGCGCCAGCCACGTGGGAGGCCTCCAAGAGACCCAGTACTTC

v_gene: TRBV14
abundance: .
j_gene: TRBJ2-7
d_gene: .
CDR3aa: CASSPLRGEQYF
CDR3nt: TGTGCCAGCAGCCCCTTGAGGGGGGAGCAGTACTTC

v_gene: TRBV10-1
abundance: .
j_gene: TRBJ2-3
d_gene: .
CDR3aa: CASIAPTDTQYF
CDR3nt: TGCGCCAGCATTGCCCCCACAGATACGCAGTATTTT

v_gene: TRBV27
abundance: few
j_gene: TRBJ1-1
d_gene: .
CDR3aa: CASSLRLMNTEAFF
CDR3nt: TGTGCCAGCAGTTTACGACTAATGAACACTGAAGCTTTCTTT